The clone carrying this T cell receptor (beta chain) has a single count. Method: immunoSEQ multiplex PCR; TCRdb's copy keeps in-frame clones and lacks some. The repertoire consists of 360,000 or so clones, with about 90% occurring once and the leading ten covering 2.5% to 3%. Between the trimmed V and J ends, which lost 9 bases and 8 bases, there was a span of 20 bases. CDR1 is MNHEY and CDR2 is SMNVEV in the germline V gene (reference sequence). The CDR3 sequence is 15 residues long. The data stem from a study of blood T cell repertoires in COVID-19. About the research overall: PBMCs, B-cell-depleted T cells, or T cells provided the cDNA or gDNA that made up the material.

Adults between roughly 18 and 95 years of age took part from about two dozen US areas. Two negative PCRs, clearance, or symptom resolution characterized the recovered Cohort 3 donors. Material for sequencing was PBMCs or T cells enriched from blood (not recorded which). The rearrangement uses TRBV27 and TRBJ1-6; D is unresolved. The clonotype comes from a woman aged 30 to 39 who had recovered from COVID-19. CDR3 amino acids: CARPSPGSNYSPLHF. CDR3 DNA sequence: TGTGCCAGGCCCTCCCCAGGATCCAACTATTCACCCCTCCACTTT.